What follows are 19 T cell receptor beta chains derived from one specimen sequenced in a study of human T cells and chemical hapten exposure. The sample's time point: patch test 1, 2 weeks after DPC sensitization. Treatment here: therapeutic diphenylcyclopropenone sensitization with weekly scalp DPC. From the RACE reads, TCRdb called clonotypes with MiXCR, one entry per CDR3 protein. Of tens of thousands of distinct CDR3 sequences listed, over 7.5% are singletons. This sample comprised whole blood, obtained in connection with sensitization to the hapten diphenylcyclopropenone (DPC). The receptors stem from a woman aged 35 to 49 with alopecia areata. Some clones in this sample may be carry-over from other donors' samples.

This clonotype came up many times. This sequence joins TRBV3-1 and TRBJ1-6; D remains unclear. V was clipped by 4 bases and J by 8 bases, with 6 bases between them. Germline-derived CDR1 and CDR2 are LGHDT and YNNKEL (reference sequence). This CDR3 spans 12 amino acids. CDR3 amino acids: CASSLGDSPLHF. The CDR3 DNA sequence: TGTGCCAGCAGCCTGGGAGATTCACCCCTCCACTTT.

V and J are TRBV9 and TRBJ2-1; D is unresolved. Germline CDR1 reads SGDLS; CDR2 reads YYNGEE. V was shortened by 4 bases and J by 5 bases, with 19 bases between the two germline ends. The CDR3 has 16 amino acids. The CDR3 loop reads CASSPQDGEVDNEQFF. The CDR3, as DNA: TGTGCCAGCAGCCCTCAGGACGGCGAAGTAGACAATGAGCAGTTCTTC. The full variable domain, with the rest looked up from reference TRBV9 and TRBJ2-1, is DSGVTQTPKHLITATGQRVTLRCSPRSGDLSVYWYQQSLDQGLQFLIQYYNGEERAKGNILERFSAQQFPDLHSELNLSSLELGDSALYFCASSPQDGEVDNEQFFGPGTRLTVL.

This clonotype was counted at least ten times. J is TRBJ1-2 and V is TRBV30; the D gene is possibly TRBD1 (6 bases). The CDR3 length is 13 residues. V lost 3 bases and J lost 2, with 10 bases in between. In germline, CDR1 is GTSNPN, CDR2 SVGIG (reference sequence). The CDR3 DNA follows: TGTGCCTGGAGCAGGGGCGTGAACTATGGCTACACCTTC. Translation gives CAWSRGVNYGYTF.

In its sample, this clonotype was seen many times. This chain uses TRBV20-1 with TRBJ1-1; the D is unclear. This CDR3 contains 12 residues. Germline CDR1 and CDR2: DFQATT and SNEGSKA (reference sequence). V lost 3 bases to trimming and J lost 5 bases, with 10 bases between them. CDR3 DNA sequence: TGCAGTGCTAGGACTACTGGGACTGAAGCTTTCTTT. It encodes CSARTTGTEAFF.

The V and J genes are TRBV5-6 and TRBJ2-3; D uncertain. The CDR3 covers 13 residues. Per the germline V gene, CDR1 is SGHDT and CDR2 is YYEEEE. V was shortened by 4 bases and J by 6 bases, with 12 bases between the two germline ends. The CDR3 here is CASSPARRDTQYF. DNA for the CDR3: TGTGCCAGCAGCCCCGCTCGCCGGGATACGCAGTATTTT.

The genes are TRBV12-3 or TRBV12-4 and TRBJ2-2; the match to TRBD1 covers 8 bases. The CDR3 loop spans 17 amino acids. Unmatched junction bases numbered 9, after V lost 6 bases and J lost 0 bases. CDR3 in amino acids: CASRPSTGASNTGELFF. DNA for the CDR3: TGTGCCAGCAGACCCTCGACAGGGGCCTCGAACACCGGGGAGCTGTTTTTT.

This clonotype has just a few counts. This chain uses TRBV9 with TRBJ2-3; 12 bases map to TRBD2. This CDR3 comprises 14 residues. The V gene's germline CDR1 is SGDLS and CDR2 YYNGEE. The trim removed 0 bases at V and 10 bases at J, leaving 3 bases unmatched. The DNA of the CDR3 is TGTGCCAGCAGCGTAGCTAGCGGGGGGGCCGCGCAGTATTTT. Protein sequence: CASSVASGGAAQYF.

At least ten counts were recorded for this clonotype. V usage is TRBV7-6 and J usage is TRBJ2-2, with TRBD2 identical over 10 bases. With 1 base clipped from V and 6 bases from J, the junction kept 5 bases outside the gene matches. Germline loops: CDR1 SGHVS, CDR2 FNYEAQ. CDR3 size: 16 residues. This CDR3 reads CASSLGLAGASGELFF. The CDR3 DNA sequence: TGTGCCAGCAGCTTAGGTCTAGCGGGAGCCTCCGGGGAGCTGTTTTTT.

The V call is TRBV7-2, the J call TRBJ1-4, with 10 bases fitting TRBD1. V was pared by 2 bases and J by 8 bases, with 8 bases of the junction left unmatched. The CDR3 runs to 16 residues. Germline CDR1 reads SGHTA; CDR2 reads FQGNSA. The CDR3 DNA follows: TGTGCCAGCAGCTTAACGGGGACAGGGGTGCTAGAAAAACTGTTTTTT. This encodes CASSLTGTGVLEKLFF.

The sample holds many counts of this clonotype. The chain carries TRBV4-1 and TRBJ2-2; 7 bases align to TRBD1. The J segment lost 4 bases and the V segment lost 1 base, leaving 12 bases of the junction unmatched. Per germline, CDR1 MGHRA and CDR2 YSYEKL. This CDR3 comprises 18 residues. This CDR3 reads CASSQGIIRQGPTGELFF. In nucleotides, the CDR3 is TGCGCCAGCAGCCAAGGAATTATTCGACAGGGCCCCACCGGGGAGCTGTTTTTT.

This clonotype was recorded many times. The J gene is TRBJ1-5, the V gene TRBV19; 7 bases align to TRBD1. V lost 9 bases to trimming and J lost 2 bases; unmatched junction nucleotides: 10. The CDR3 totals 15 residues. CDR1 LNHDA and CDR2 SQIVND come from the germline V gene (reference sequence). The CDR3 region is CASGYRQGGNQPQHF. CDR3 DNA sequence: TGTGCCAGCGGATACAGACAGGGAGGCAATCAGCCCCAGCATTTT. Full variable domain (remainder filled in from reference TRBV19 and TRBJ1-5): DGGITQSPKYLFRKEGQNVTLSCEQNLNHDAMYWYRQDPGQGLRLIYYSQIVNDFQKGDIAEGYSVSREKKESFPLTVTSAQKNPTAFYLCASGYRQGGNQPQHFGDGTRLSIL.

V gene TRBV18 combines with J gene TRBJ2-1; D not resolved. Per the germline V gene, CDR1 is KGHSH and CDR2 is LQKENI. The CDR3 is 15 residues long. V dropped 3 bases and J dropped 8 bases, with 17 bases sitting between them. DNA of the CDR3: TGTGCCAGCTCACCCGTAAAAGTAGAGTACGATGAGCAGTTCTTC. Protein: CASSPVKVEYDEQFF.

This clonotype was picked up a small number of times. The chain uses TRBV6-1 and TRBJ1-3; D is uncertain. The germline gives CDR1 MNHNS, CDR2 SASEGT. The V and J ends lost 0 bases and 0 bases respectively, with 6 bases between them. This CDR3 comprises 15 residues. The CDR3 DNA sequence: TGTGCCAGCAGTGAAGCCCCCAGCTCTGGAAACACCATATATTTT. It translates to CASSEAPSSGNTIYF.

This chain connects TRBV28 to TRBJ2-5; the D is unclear. Trimming removed 3 bases at V and 5 bases at J, with 10 bases between. CDR3 size: 13 residues. The V gene's germline CDR1 is MDHEN and CDR2 SYDVKM. Here the CDR3 reads CASSFSGRETQYF. CDR3 nucleotide sequence: TGTGCCAGCAGTTTTTCTGGGCGGGAGACCCAGTACTTC.

This clonotype was picked up many times. The V gene is TRBV6-6, the J gene TRBJ1-3; 9 nucleotides agree with TRBD1. Germline CDR1 MNHNY, CDR2 SVGAGI (reference sequence). The V and J ends lost 1 base and 0 bases, in that order; junction bases with no gene match: 7. The CDR3 has 18 amino acids. This CDR3 reads CASSYWTGQGSSGNTIYF. CDR3 coding DNA: TGTGCCAGCAGTTACTGGACGGGACAGGGATCCTCTGGAAACACCATATATTTT.

This clonotype was detected many times. This chain links TRBV20-1 with TRBJ2-5; tentatively, D is TRBD2 (6 bases). Trimming took off 5 bases at V and 5 bases at J, with 15 bases between the two ends. CDR1 is DFQATT, CDR2 SNEGSKA, per germline (reference sequence). The CDR3 contains 13 residues. DNA for the CDR3: TGCAGTGCTCGACCGACTAGAGCGGAGACCCAGTACTTC. This gives the protein CSARPTRAETQYF.

This sequence joins TRBV28 and TRBJ1-1; no definite D call. Trimming removed 5 bases from V and 4 bases from J, with 11 bases in between. The length of the CDR3 is 13 residues. CDR1 is MDHEN and CDR2 is SYDVKM in the germline V gene. The CDR3 DNA reads TGTGCCAGCAGTCCCCCCCCTGGCACTGAAGCTTTCTTT. This translates into CASSPPPGTEAFF.

The genes are TRBV3-1 and TRBJ2-5; the D is unclear. Germline CDR1 is LGHDT and CDR2 is YNNKEL (reference sequence). Between the trimmed V and J ends, which lost 0 bases and 5 bases, there was a span of 13 bases. The CDR3 extends over 15 amino acids. The CDR3 nucleotides read TGTGCCAGCAGCCAAGAAGAAGGGATGGACGAGACCCAGTACTTC. Amino acids: CASSQEEGMDETQYF.

In its sample, this clonotype was seen a few times. The V call is TRBV30, the J call TRBJ2-1; D not certain. The CDR3 spans 13 residues. Germline V gives CDR1 GTSNPN, CDR2 SVGIG (reference sequence). Trimming shortened V by 2 bases and J by 6 bases, and 11 bases separated the two germline ends. The CDR3 coding sequence is TGTGCCTGGAGTCTAGGCAGCCTCAATGAGCAGTTCTTC. This codes for CAWSLGSLNEQFF.